This TCR beta chain comes out of a study of control samples from healthy donors and cancer patients. The method was immunoSEQ multiplex PCR; TCRdb's version includes in-frame clones alone and lacks a portion of them. Among some 200,000 clones listed, roughly nine tenths were seen once. The CDR3 sequence is 12 residues long. Trimming removed 1 base from V and 3 bases from J, with 4 bases in between. Germline loops: CDR1 SEHNR, CDR2 FQNEAQ (reference sequence). Comment on this clone: Other nucleotide sequences in the sample specify the same CDR3.

The sequencing sample was made of blood. V gene TRBV7-9 combines with J gene TRBJ2-7; D gene unclear. The origin of this receptor is a woman younger than 45 in good health. CDR3 residues: CASSLVGYEQYF. CDR3 bases: TGTGCCAGCAGCTTAGTGGGCTACGAGCAGTACTTC.